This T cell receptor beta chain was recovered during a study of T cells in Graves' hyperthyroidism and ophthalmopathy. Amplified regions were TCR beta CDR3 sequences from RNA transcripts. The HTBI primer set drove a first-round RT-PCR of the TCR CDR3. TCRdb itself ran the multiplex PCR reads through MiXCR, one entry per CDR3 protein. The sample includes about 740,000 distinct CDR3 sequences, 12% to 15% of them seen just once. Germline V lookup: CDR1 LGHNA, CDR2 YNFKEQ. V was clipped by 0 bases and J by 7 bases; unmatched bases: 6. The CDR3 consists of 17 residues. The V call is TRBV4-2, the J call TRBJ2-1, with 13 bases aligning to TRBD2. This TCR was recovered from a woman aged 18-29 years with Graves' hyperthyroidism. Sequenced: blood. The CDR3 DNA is TGTGCCAGCAGCCAAGATATAGGGACTAGCGGGACAAATGAGCAGTTCTTC. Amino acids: CASSQDIGTSGTNEQFF.